This T cell receptor beta chain came from a study of human T cells and chemical hapten exposure. Overall study results and limits: TCRs at high frequency, those above 1 in 1000, did not change with DPC sensitization.

There are a few counts of this clonotype. Its specificity is unknown. Via MiXCR, TCRdb re-called the RACE reads, giving one row per CDR3 protein. The sample has tens of thousands of distinct CDR3 sequences, roughly 10% seen once. Time point of the sample: patch test 3, about 24 weeks after DPC sensitization. Treatment noted: therapeutic diphenylcyclopropenone sensitization with weekly scalp DPC. The sequencing here drew on whole blood, taken in connection with sensitization to the hapten diphenylcyclopropenone (DPC). The receptor's source is a woman in her twenties or thirties with alopecia areata. Some clones in this sample may be carry-over from other donors' samples.

For the CDR3, the DNA is TGCGCCAGCAGCCAAGAGTACACCCGAGGAGAGACCCAGTACTTC. The encoded protein is CASSQEYTRGETQYF. V gene TRBV4-3 combines with J gene TRBJ2-5; D unclear. V was trimmed by 0 bases and J by 4 bases, leaving 12 bases between them. There are 15 residues in the CDR3. From germline, CDR1 is LGHNA and CDR2 YSLEER.